The clone carrying this T cell receptor beta chain was counted only a few times. Its antigen remains unidentified. As every portion of the isolated RNA was reverse transcribed, the sequencing read expressed TCRB transcripts. Assay used: immunoSEQ multiplex PCR; TCRdb lists only in-frame clones, some missing. This sample has almost 350,000 clones, with around 9% found just once. Trimming shortened V by 5 bases and J by 5 bases, and 9 bases separated the two germline ends. Germline V gives CDR1 LNHDA, CDR2 SQIVND (reference sequence). The CDR3 runs 13 residues. A CD45RO/CCR7/CD25/CD127/CD95/CD27 panel sorted naive, central memory, regulatory and stem cell-like memory CD4+ cells. Sorted populations were all over 95% pure. The data derive from a study of beta chain features in type 1 diabetes. Study conclusions and caveats: Sampled from patients, naive, central memory and Treg TCRB repertoires appeared more similar than those sampled from healthy donors. The study found moderately but significantly shorter TCRB CDR3s in all four CD4+ subsets of Type 1 diabetes patients. Patients with type 1 diabetes carried fewer insertions and had more deletions at their VDJ junctions.

This sequence was found in a man in his thirties or forties with type 1 diabetes. V gene TRBV19 combines with J gene TRBJ1-4; D is perhaps TRBD1 (5 bases). Source material: central memory CD4+ T cells from blood. CDR3 DNA sequence: TGTGCCAGTAGTGGCCAGGGAAATGAAAAACTGTTTTTT. This gives the protein CASSGQGNEKLFF.